This TCR beta chain was sequenced during a study of blood T cell repertoires in COVID-19 (dated by TCRdb to about 2020). General notes on the study: Samples from collaborators originated in the United States, Italy and Spain and spanned both the acute and convalescent phases of COVID-19. The dataset comprised deeply sampled blood TCRbeta repertoires from subjects exposed to, actively infected with, or recovered from COVID-19. Where HLA class I and class II types were available, the types were taken from metadata supplied by the sample provider, not from assay-based typing. Samples were obtained from the ongoing ImmuneRACE study (first 160 participants) and from over 1,000 subjects provided by 6 global collaborators. Sample metadata almost always included a de-identified subject ID, COVID-19 status, age in years and sex. A freely available public database, intended as a resource for researchers studying the immune response to SARS-CoV-2, is where the repertoires were released. The prospective study material was composed of cDNA or gDNA derived from T cells, B-cell-depleted T cells, or PBMCs.

Paper-wide results and their limitations: Clinical and demographic metadata were provided uncurated, with the amount varying by source and participant.

TCRbeta CDR3 regions were amplified from genomic DNA by means of the immunoSEQ Assay, a bias-controlled multiplex PCR. Turning to the authors' computational methods: Within the assay, amplification of reference gene primers was used to estimate how many nucleated cells each sample contained. To quantify the absolute abundance of each unique TCRbeta CDR3 rearrangement, sequence reads were collapsed and filtered. For each sample, productive Simpson clonality was calculated as the square root of Simpson's diversity index across productive rearrangements. Not all clones reach the TCRdb copy of this immuneACCESS table, which keeps in-frame sequences only. Checked studies attribute under half of the gap to unresolved V genes and leave the rest unexplained. The V and J calls and clone size come from that table; D and trimming were worked out from the DNA. This sample gives 100,000 to 150,000 clones in total; roughly 90% of them show up just once. Together, the top ten hold approximately 4.5% of the sample.

The table lists this clone with a count of one. The target of this receptor is not known. Per-nucleotide qualities are absent, and no much larger clonotype sits a single base away. At one collaborating source in Seattle, patients were enrolled during active infection and were followed longitudinally through the course of disease. Each collaborating institution followed its own protocols to collect whole blood in K2EDTA tubes. For TCRbeta analysis, collaborators shipped samples as frozen whole blood, isolated PBMCs, or DNA extracted from either of those sample types. From the cysteine up to the phenylalanine, the CDR3 has a length of 21 residues. CDR3 DNA only is kept here, 63 bases in frame from base 1. Trimming costs V 0 bases and J 2 bases, and their ends lie 27 bases apart. CDR1 SGDLS and CDR2 YYNGEE are derived from the germline V gene.

The source is a man aged 55 to 70 with COVID-19, enrolled during active disease. The rearranged chain carries TRBV9 and TRBJ2-1, with a weak D call of TRBD2 (6 bases match). The sequencing input was peripheral blood. The bases read TGTGCCAGCAGCGTAGAGGAAGGGCCGGGGAGGATGCTGAGGCCCTACAATGAGCAGTTCTTC. It codes for CASSVEEGPGRMLRPYNEQFF. Supplemented by the reference TRBV9 and TRBJ2-1 proteins around the CDR3, the complete variable domain is DSGVTQTPKHLITATGQRVTLRCSPRSGDLSVYWYQQSLDQGLQFLIQYYNGEERAKGNILERFSAQQFPDLHSELNLSSLELGDSALYFCASSVEEGPGRMLRPYNEQFFGPGTRLTVL.